This TCR beta chain emerged from a study of cytotoxic CD8 clonotypes in ibrutinib-treated CLL. Whole-study results and caveats: Baseline clonality was higher than in age-matched healthy donors and moved in step with circulating CD8+ T-cell counts.

Note on this clone: What it recognizes is unknown.

Data came from immunoSEQ multiplex PCR; TCRdb stores just in-frame clones and leaves some out. The table includes over 150,000 clones, roughly 72% detected once. The material sequenced was PBMCs, taken after 24 months of ibrutinib treatment. This TCR was recovered from a human donor with chronic lymphocytic leukemia.

In nucleotides, the CDR3 is TGTGCCACCAGCAGAGACTTTGGAAAACTGTTTTTT. This gives the protein CATSRDFGKLFF. The rearrangement joins TRBV15 to TRBJ1-4; D ambiguous. The germline V gene has CDR1 LNHNV and CDR2 YYDKDF (reference sequence). V was trimmed by 0 bases and J by 10 bases, leaving 6 bases between them. The CDR3 has 12 amino acids.